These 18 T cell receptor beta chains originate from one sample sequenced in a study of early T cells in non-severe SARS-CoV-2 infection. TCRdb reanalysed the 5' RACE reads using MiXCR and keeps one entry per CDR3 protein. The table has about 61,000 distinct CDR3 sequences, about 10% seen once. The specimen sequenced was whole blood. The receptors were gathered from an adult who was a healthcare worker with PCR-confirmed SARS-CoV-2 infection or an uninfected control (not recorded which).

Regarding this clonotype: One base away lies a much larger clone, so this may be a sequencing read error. The CDR3 sequence: CARATGSWTDTQYF. As DNA, the CDR3 is TGTGCCCGGGCGACGGGGAGCTGGACAGATACGCAGTATTTT. The V gene is TRBV30, the J gene TRBJ2-3; TRBD2 might be the D (5 bases). The ends were cut back, 8 bases at V and 3 bases at J, with 18 bases in the middle. Germline loops: CDR1 GTSNPN, CDR2 SVGIG (reference sequence). This CDR3 is 14 amino acids long.

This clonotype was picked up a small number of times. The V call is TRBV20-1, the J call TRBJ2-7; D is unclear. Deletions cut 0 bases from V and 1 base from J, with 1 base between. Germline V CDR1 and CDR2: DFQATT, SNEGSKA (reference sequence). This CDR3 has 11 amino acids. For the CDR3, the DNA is TGCAGTGCTAGAGATTCCTACGAGCAGTACTTC. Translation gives CSARDSYEQYF.

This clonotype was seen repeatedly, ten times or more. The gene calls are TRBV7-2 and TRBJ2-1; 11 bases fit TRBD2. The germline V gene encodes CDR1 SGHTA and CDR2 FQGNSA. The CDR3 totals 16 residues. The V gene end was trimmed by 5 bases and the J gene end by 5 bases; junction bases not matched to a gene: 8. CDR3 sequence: CASSLIAGGLDNEQFF. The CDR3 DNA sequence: TGTGCCAGCAGCCTTATAGCGGGGGGGCTGGACAATGAGCAGTTCTTC.

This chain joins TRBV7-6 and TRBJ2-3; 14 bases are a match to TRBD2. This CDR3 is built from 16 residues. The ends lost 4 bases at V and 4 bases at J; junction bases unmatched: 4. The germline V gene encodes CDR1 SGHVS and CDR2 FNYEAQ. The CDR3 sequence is CASSSTSGGAADTQYF. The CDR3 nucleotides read TGTGCCAGCAGCTCGACTAGCGGGGGGGCGGCAGATACGCAGTATTTT.

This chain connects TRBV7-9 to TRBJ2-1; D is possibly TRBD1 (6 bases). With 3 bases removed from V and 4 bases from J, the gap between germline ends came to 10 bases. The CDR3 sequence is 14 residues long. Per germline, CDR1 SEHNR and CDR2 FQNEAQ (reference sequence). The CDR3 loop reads CASSFSQGYNEQFF. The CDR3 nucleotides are TGTGCCAGCAGCTTTTCTCAGGGGTACAATGAGCAGTTCTTC.

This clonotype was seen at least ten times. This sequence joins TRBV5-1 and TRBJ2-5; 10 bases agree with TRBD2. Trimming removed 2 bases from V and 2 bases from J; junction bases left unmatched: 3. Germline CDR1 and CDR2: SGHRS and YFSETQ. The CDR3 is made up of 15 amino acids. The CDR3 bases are TGCGCCAGCAGCTTACTAGCGGGGCCACAAGAGACCCAGTACTTC. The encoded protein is CASSLLAGPQETQYF.

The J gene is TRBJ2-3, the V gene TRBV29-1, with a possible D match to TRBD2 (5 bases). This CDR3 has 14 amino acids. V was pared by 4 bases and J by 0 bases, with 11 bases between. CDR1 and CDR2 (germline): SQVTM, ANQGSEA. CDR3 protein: CSVVGDLSTDTQYF. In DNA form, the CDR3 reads TGCAGCGTTGTCGGGGATCTTAGCACAGATACGCAGTATTTT.

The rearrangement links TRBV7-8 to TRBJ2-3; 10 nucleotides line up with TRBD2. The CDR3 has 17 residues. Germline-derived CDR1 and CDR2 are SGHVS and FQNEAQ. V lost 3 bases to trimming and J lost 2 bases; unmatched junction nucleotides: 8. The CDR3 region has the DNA TGTGCCAGCAGCTTCAGGTCCAGCGGGGGGGCCACAGATACGCAGTATTTT. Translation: CASSFRSSGGATDTQYF.

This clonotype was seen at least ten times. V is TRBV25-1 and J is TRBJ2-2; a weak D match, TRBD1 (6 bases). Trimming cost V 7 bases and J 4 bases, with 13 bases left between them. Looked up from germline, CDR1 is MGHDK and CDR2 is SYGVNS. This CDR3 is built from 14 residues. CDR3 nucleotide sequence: TGTGCCAGCACCGCAGGACAGATCACCGGGGAGCTGTTTTTT. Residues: CASTAGQITGELFF.

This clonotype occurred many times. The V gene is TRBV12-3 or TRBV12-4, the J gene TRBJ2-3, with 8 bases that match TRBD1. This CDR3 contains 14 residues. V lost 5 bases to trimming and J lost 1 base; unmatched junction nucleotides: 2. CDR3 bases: TGTGCCAGCAGTGCGGACAGGGGCACAGATACGCAGTATTTT. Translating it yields CASSADRGTDTQYF.

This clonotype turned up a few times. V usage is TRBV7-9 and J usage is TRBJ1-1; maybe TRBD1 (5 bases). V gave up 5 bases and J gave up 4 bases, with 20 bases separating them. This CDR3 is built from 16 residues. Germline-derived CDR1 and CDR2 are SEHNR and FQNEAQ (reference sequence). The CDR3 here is CASSHPKGRLGTEAFF. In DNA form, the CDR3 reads TGTGCCAGCAGCCATCCAAAGGGGCGATTGGGCACTGAAGCTTTCTTT.

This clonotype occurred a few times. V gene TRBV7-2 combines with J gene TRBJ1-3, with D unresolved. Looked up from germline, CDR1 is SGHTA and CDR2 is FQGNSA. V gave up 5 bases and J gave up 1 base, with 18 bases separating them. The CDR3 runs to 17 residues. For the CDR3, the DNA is TGTGCCAGCAGCCCCCACGGTGCGAGGAGATCTGGAAACACCATATATTTT. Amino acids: CASSPHGARRSGNTIYF.

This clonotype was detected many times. This CDR3 reads CATSAQRDGSPTDTQYF. As DNA, the CDR3 is TGTGCCACCAGTGCCCAAAGGGACGGATCTCCCACAGATACGCAGTATTTT. The chain recombines TRBV24-1 with TRBJ2-3; D tentatively reads TRBD1 or TRBD2 (5 bases each). The CDR3 has 17 amino acids. Germline V lookup: CDR1 KGHDR, CDR2 SFDVKD. V was shortened by 5 bases and J by 2 bases, with 19 bases between the two germline ends.

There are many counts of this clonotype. The CDR3 DNA follows: TGTGCCAGCAGCCGCACCTACGAGCAGTACTTC. Translation gives CASSRTYEQYF. V usage is TRBV3-1 and J usage is TRBJ2-7; D ambiguous. V was pared by 4 bases and J by 2 bases, with 3 bases between. Germline V gene lookup returns CDR1 LGHDT and CDR2 YNNKEL (reference sequence). This CDR3 is built from 11 residues.

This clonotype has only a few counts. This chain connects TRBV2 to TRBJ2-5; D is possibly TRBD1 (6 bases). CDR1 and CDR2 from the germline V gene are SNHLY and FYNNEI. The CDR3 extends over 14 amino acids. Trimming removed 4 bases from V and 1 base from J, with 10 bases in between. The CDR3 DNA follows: TGTGCCAGCAGTGGGGGGCTTTTCCAAGAGACCCAGTACTTC. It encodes CASSGGLFQETQYF.

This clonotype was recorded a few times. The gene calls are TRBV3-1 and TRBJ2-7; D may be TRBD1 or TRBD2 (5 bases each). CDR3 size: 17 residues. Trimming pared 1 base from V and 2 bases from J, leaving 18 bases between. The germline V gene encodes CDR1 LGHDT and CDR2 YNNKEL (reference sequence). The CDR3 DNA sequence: TGTGCCAGCAGCCAAGCTCAGACCGGGACGCTAACCTACGAGCAGTACTTC. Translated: CASSQAQTGTLTYEQYF.

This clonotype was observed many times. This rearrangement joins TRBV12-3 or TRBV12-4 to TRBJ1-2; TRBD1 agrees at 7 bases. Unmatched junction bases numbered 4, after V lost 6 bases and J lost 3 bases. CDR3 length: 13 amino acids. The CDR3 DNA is TGTGCCAGCAGCCTGGGACAGCACTATGGCTACACCTTC. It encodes CASSLGQHYGYTF.

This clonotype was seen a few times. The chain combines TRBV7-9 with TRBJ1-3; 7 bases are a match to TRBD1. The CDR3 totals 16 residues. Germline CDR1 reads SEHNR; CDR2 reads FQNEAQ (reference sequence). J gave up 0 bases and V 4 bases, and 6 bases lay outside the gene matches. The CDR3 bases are TGTGCCAGCAGCTCCGACAGGGAATCCTCTGGAAACACCATATATTTT. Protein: CASSSDRESSGNTIYF.